This T cell receptor (beta chain) was identified in a study of OX40 agonist ivuxolimab in advanced cancers. At the level of the study: Treatment of patients was with ivuxolimab, an agonistic anti-OX40 (CD134) antibody.

Produced via immunoSEQ multiplex PCR; TCRdb's table is partial and in-frame only. The sample consists of roughly 91,000 clones, about 96% of them appearing once. Germline CDR1 SGHVS, CDR2 FQNEAQ. After removal of 5 bases from V and 8 bases from J, the junction contained 7 bases not matched to a gene. The CDR3 runs to 14 residues. This TCR was recovered from an adult with an advanced solid tumor such as melanoma, head and neck, liver or kidney cancer. The sample in question was CD4+ or CD8+ T cells sorted from blood, obtained in a trial of the OX40 agonist ivuxolimab. The rearrangement links TRBV7-8 to TRBJ2-2; 8 bases line up with TRBD2. In nucleotides, the CDR3 is TGTGCCAGCAGCACCAGGACTAGCCAAGGGGAGCTGTTTTTT. It translates to CASSTRTSQGELFF.